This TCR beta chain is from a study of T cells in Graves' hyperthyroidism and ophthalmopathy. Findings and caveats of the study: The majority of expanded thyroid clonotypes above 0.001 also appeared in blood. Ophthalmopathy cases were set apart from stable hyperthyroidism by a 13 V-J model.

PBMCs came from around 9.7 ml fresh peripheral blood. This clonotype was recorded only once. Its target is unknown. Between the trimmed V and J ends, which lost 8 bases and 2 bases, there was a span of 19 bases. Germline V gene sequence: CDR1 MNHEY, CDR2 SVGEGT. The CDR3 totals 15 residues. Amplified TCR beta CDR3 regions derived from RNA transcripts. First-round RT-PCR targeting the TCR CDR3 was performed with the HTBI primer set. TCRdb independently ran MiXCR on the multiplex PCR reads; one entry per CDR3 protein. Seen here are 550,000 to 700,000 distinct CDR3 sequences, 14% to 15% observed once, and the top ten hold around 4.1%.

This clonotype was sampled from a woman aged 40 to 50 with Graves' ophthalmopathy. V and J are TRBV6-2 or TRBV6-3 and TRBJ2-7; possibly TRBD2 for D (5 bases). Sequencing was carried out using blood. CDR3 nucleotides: TGTGCCAGCTCGAGTTGGCCTAGCCTAACCTACGAGCAGTACTTC. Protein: CASSSWPSLTYEQYF.